The rows below give T cell receptor beta chains drawn from one sample of a study of shared T cell receptors in the human thymus. The protocol was immunoSEQ multiplex PCR, while the TCRdb copy is restricted to in-frame clones and leaves out a portion. Here the sample spans about 660,000 clones, 88% being singletons. This sample also belongs to another study, concerning human thymus T cells.

Sequencing was carried out using thymocytes. These receptors all come from a boy younger than two with a congenital heart defect. Each CDR3 is given with its conserved first and last residue. A D gene is named only where the DNA matches it firmly. The size field is filled for only some rows; it gives once, few, many or a size class.

CDR3aa: CASSPLRGGSNQPQHF
CDR3nt: TGTGCCAGTAGTCCTCTCCGGGGGGGCAGCAATCAGCCCCAGCATTTT
d_gene: NA
j_gene: TRBJ1-5
abundance: NA
v_gene: TRBV19

CDR3aa: CASTPLGGSYNEQFF
CDR3nt: TGTGCCAGCACCCCGCTCGGAGGTTCCTACAATGAGCAGTTCTTC
d_gene: NA
j_gene: TRBJ2-1
abundance: NA
v_gene: TRBV27

CDR3aa: CASSQERRPRDRAYEQYF
CDR3nt: TGCGCCAGCAGCCAAGAAAGGAGACCCCGGGACAGAGCCTACGAGCAGTACTTC
d_gene: TRBD1
j_gene: TRBJ2-7
abundance: once
v_gene: TRBV4-3

CDR3aa: CASRPDNHPGLADPTDTQYF
CDR3nt: TGCGCCAGCAGGCCCGACAATCATCCGGGACTAGCGGATCCCACAGATACGCAGTATTTT
d_gene: TRBD2
j_gene: TRBJ2-3
abundance: NA
v_gene: TRBV5-1

CDR3aa: CASGTTGPNYGYTF
CDR3nt: TGTGCCAGCGGTACGACAGGACCTAACTATGGCTACACCTTC
d_gene: NA
j_gene: TRBJ1-2
abundance: NA
v_gene: TRBV19

CDR3aa: CATSRPGQPNEKLFF
CDR3nt: TGTGCCACCAGCAGGCCGGGACAGCCTAATGAAAAACTGTTTTTT
d_gene: TRBD1
j_gene: TRBJ1-4
abundance: NA
v_gene: TRBV15

CDR3aa: CATRTGRRVNYGYTF
CDR3nt: TGTGCCACCCGGACAGGGCGTAGGGTTAACTATGGCTACACCTTC
d_gene: TRBD1
j_gene: TRBJ1-2
abundance: NA
v_gene: TRBV6-1

CDR3aa: CSVEGPSGKNCTDTQYF
CDR3nt: TGCAGCGTTGAGGGACCAAGCGGGAAAAATTGCACAGATACGCAGTATTTT
d_gene: TRBD2
j_gene: TRBJ2-3
abundance: NA
v_gene: TRBV29-1

CDR3aa: CASSLGTHSNEAFF
CDR3nt: TGCGCCAGCAGCTTGGGGACACACAGCAACGAAGCTTTCTTT
d_gene: NA
j_gene: TRBJ1-1
abundance: NA
v_gene: TRBV5-1

CDR3aa: CASSQEEETRDRVMDEQYF
CDR3nt: TGTGCCAGCAGCCAAGAGGAGGAAACCCGGGACAGGGTAATGGACGAGCAGTACTTC
d_gene: TRBD1
j_gene: TRBJ2-7
abundance: NA
v_gene: TRBV14

CDR3aa: CAISTGRDTEAFF
CDR3nt: TGTGCCATTTCGACAGGGCGGGACACTGAAGCTTTCTTT
d_gene: TRBD1
j_gene: TRBJ1-1
abundance: NA
v_gene: TRBV10-3

CDR3aa: CASSGGGGRNIQYF
CDR3nt: TGTGCCAGCAGTGGCGGGGGAGGGAGGAACATTCAGTACTTC
d_gene: TRBD2
j_gene: TRBJ2-4
abundance: NA
v_gene: TRBV27

CDR3aa: CASSLPGLAGVGQETQYF
CDR3nt: TGCGCCAGCAGCTTGCCGGGACTAGCGGGAGTGGGCCAAGAGACCCAGTACTTC
d_gene: TRBD2
j_gene: TRBJ2-5
abundance: NA
v_gene: TRBV5-1

CDR3aa: CASSFRGGLVDEQYF
CDR3nt: TGTGCCAGCAGTTTTAGAGGGGGTCTGGTGGACGAGCAGTACTTC
d_gene: NA
j_gene: TRBJ2-7
abundance: NA
v_gene: TRBV2

CDR3aa: CASCSGTSAYNEQFF
CDR3nt: TGTGCCAGCTGCTCCGGGACTAGCGCTTACAATGAGCAGTTCTTC
d_gene: TRBD2
j_gene: TRBJ2-1
abundance: NA
v_gene: TRBV2

CDR3aa: CASGLARYGTSGRGTDTQYF
CDR3nt: TGTGCTAGTGGTTTGGCACGCTACGGGACTAGCGGGAGGGGCACAGATACGCAGTATTTT
d_gene: TRBD2
j_gene: TRBJ2-3
abundance: NA
v_gene: TRBV12-5

CDR3aa: CASSFQSQGRLETQYF
CDR3nt: TGTGCCAGCAGTTTTCAGTCACAGGGTCGGCTAGAGACCCAGTACTTC
d_gene: NA
j_gene: TRBJ2-5
abundance: NA
v_gene: TRBV28

CDR3aa: CASSYSSEAQETQYF
CDR3nt: TGTGCCAGCAGTTACTCATCCGAGGCCCAAGAGACCCAGTACTTC
d_gene: NA
j_gene: TRBJ2-5
abundance: NA
v_gene: TRBV6-5

CDR3aa: CASRDSSYNSPLHF
CDR3nt: TGTGCCAGCAGAGACAGTTCTTATAATTCACCCCTCCACTTT
d_gene: NA
j_gene: TRBJ1-6
abundance: NA
v_gene: TRBV25-1

CDR3aa: CASSLGTGAYEQYF
CDR3nt: TGTGCCAGCAGTTTAGGAACGGGAGCTTACGAGCAGTACTTC
d_gene: NA
j_gene: TRBJ2-7
abundance: few
v_gene: TRBV28

CDR3aa: CASRDSCRSQPQHF
CDR3nt: TGTGCCAGTAGGGACAGTTGTAGGAGTCAGCCCCAGCATTTT
d_gene: NA
j_gene: TRBJ1-5
abundance: NA
v_gene: TRBV19

CDR3aa: CASSQEQGGETQYF
CDR3nt: TGCGCCAGCAGCCAAGAACAGGGCGGGGAGACCCAGTACTTC
d_gene: NA
j_gene: TRBJ2-5
abundance: NA
v_gene: TRBV4-3

CDR3aa: CASSYSRAGLTYEQYF
CDR3nt: TGTGCCAGCAGTTACTCGAGGGCGGGGCTGACCTACGAGCAGTACTTC
d_gene: NA
j_gene: TRBJ2-7
abundance: NA
v_gene: TRBV6-5

CDR3aa: CASSSIDSEQYF
CDR3nt: TGTGCCAGCAGTTCCATAGATTCCGAGCAGTACTTC
d_gene: NA
j_gene: TRBJ2-7
abundance: NA
v_gene: TRBV28

CDR3aa: CAWGGVPGAGYEQYF
CDR3nt: TGTGCCTGGGGGGGGGTCCCGGGAGCCGGCTACGAGCAGTACTTC
d_gene: TRBD2
j_gene: TRBJ2-7
abundance: NA
v_gene: TRBV30

CDR3aa: CASSDRGGGYEQYF
CDR3nt: TGTGCCAGCAGTGACAGGGGTGGTGGATACGAGCAGTACTTC
d_gene: TRBD1
j_gene: TRBJ2-7
abundance: NA
v_gene: TRBV27

CDR3aa: CASFPTSGTGELFF
CDR3nt: TGTGCCAGCTTCCCGACTAGTGGCACCGGGGAGCTGTTTTTT
d_gene: NA
j_gene: TRBJ2-2
abundance: NA
v_gene: TRBV28

CDR3aa: CASSWGQTKYF
CDR3nt: TGTGCCAGCAGCTGGGGACAGACAAAATATTTT
d_gene: TRBD1
j_gene: TRBJ1-3
abundance: once
v_gene: TRBV7-9

CDR3aa: CASSQPPRVPDGYTF
CDR3nt: TGTGCCAGCAGCCAACCCCCCAGGGTTCCTGATGGCTACACCTTC
d_gene: NA
j_gene: TRBJ1-2
abundance: NA
v_gene: TRBV4-2

CDR3aa: CATSKTTGPLNQPQHF
CDR3nt: TGTGCCACCAGCAAAACGACAGGGCCCCTCAATCAGCCCCAGCATTTT
d_gene: TRBD1
j_gene: TRBJ1-5
abundance: NA
v_gene: TRBV15

CDR3aa: CASSARRDTQYF
CDR3nt: TGTGCCAGCAGCGCCCGGAGGGATACGCAGTATTTT
d_gene: NA
j_gene: TRBJ2-3
abundance: NA
v_gene: TRBV7-8

CDR3aa: CASSEIEGTETQETQYF
CDR3nt: TGTGCCAGCAGTGAAATAGAGGGGACAGAGACCCAAGAGACCCAGTACTTC
d_gene: TRBD1
j_gene: TRBJ2-5
abundance: NA
v_gene: TRBV6-1

CDR3aa: CASSSPSLAGPSREQFF
CDR3nt: TGTGCCAGCAGTTCCCCATCACTGGCGGGGCCTTCGCGTGAGCAGTTCTTC
d_gene: NA
j_gene: TRBJ2-1
abundance: NA
v_gene: TRBV28

CDR3aa: CASSENPPRPRVAGVQETQYF
CDR3nt: TGTGCCAGCAGTGAAAACCCCCCACGCCCAAGGGTAGCGGGGGTCCAAGAGACCCAGTACTTC
d_gene: TRBD2
j_gene: TRBJ2-5
abundance: NA
v_gene: TRBV6-1

CDR3aa: CASSSTSGRTGELFF
CDR3nt: TGCGCCAGCAGCTCAACTAGCGGGAGGACCGGGGAGCTGTTTTTT
d_gene: TRBD2
j_gene: TRBJ2-2
abundance: NA
v_gene: TRBV5-1

CDR3aa: CASSLGGRGSWEQYF
CDR3nt: TGTGCCAGCAGCTTAGGGGGCAGGGGAAGTTGGGAGCAGTACTTC
d_gene: NA
j_gene: TRBJ2-7
abundance: NA
v_gene: TRBV7-9

CDR3aa: CASSDPGTSITRSTQYF
CDR3nt: TGTGCCAGCAGCGACCCCGGGACTAGTATAACCCGAAGTACGCAGTATTTT
d_gene: TRBD2
j_gene: TRBJ2-3
abundance: NA
v_gene: TRBV9

CDR3aa: CASSHGQSSYEQYF
CDR3nt: TGTGCCAGTAGTCACGGACAGAGCTCCTACGAGCAGTACTTC
d_gene: NA
j_gene: TRBJ2-7
abundance: NA
v_gene: TRBV19

CDR3aa: CASSQAGYSTDTQYF
CDR3nt: TGTGCCAGCAGCCAAGCGGGATATAGCACAGATACGCAGTATTTT
d_gene: NA
j_gene: TRBJ2-3
abundance: NA
v_gene: TRBV4-2

CDR3aa: CSARGGEQFF
CDR3nt: TGCAGCGCCCGGGGTGGAGAGCAGTTCTTC
d_gene: NA
j_gene: TRBJ2-1
abundance: NA
v_gene: TRBV29-1

CDR3aa: CASSIEGPPGQRETQYF
CDR3nt: TGTGCCAGTAGTATTGAAGGGCCCCCGGGACAACGGGAGACCCAGTACTTC
d_gene: NA
j_gene: TRBJ2-5
abundance: NA
v_gene: TRBV19

CDR3aa: CASSQEHRPNYGYTF
CDR3nt: TGCGCCAGCAGCCAAGAGCACAGACCTAACTATGGCTACACCTTC
d_gene: NA
j_gene: TRBJ1-2
abundance: NA
v_gene: TRBV4-3

CDR3aa: CASSPPLAGGGEQFF
CDR3nt: TGTGCCAGCTCACCACCACTAGCGGGAGGTGGTGAGCAGTTCTTC
d_gene: TRBD2
j_gene: TRBJ2-1
abundance: NA
v_gene: TRBV18

CDR3aa: CASSPSNEQFF
CDR3nt: TGTGCTAGCAGTCCGAGCAATGAGCAGTTCTTC
d_gene: NA
j_gene: TRBJ2-1
abundance: NA
v_gene: TRBV7-7

CDR3aa: CASSPRTGLKETQYF
CDR3nt: TGCGCCAGCAGCCCCCGGACAGGTCTTAAAGAGACCCAGTACTTC
d_gene: TRBD1
j_gene: TRBJ2-5
abundance: NA
v_gene: TRBV4-1

CDR3aa: CASSLTGLGNTIYF
CDR3nt: TGTGCCAGCAGTTTAACAGGGCTCGGAAACACCATATATTTT
d_gene: NA
j_gene: TRBJ1-3
abundance: NA
v_gene: TRBV27

CDR3aa: CASSAKGSSGNNEQFF
CDR3nt: TGTGCCAGCAGTGCCAAAGGGAGTAGCGGGAACAATGAGCAGTTCTTC
d_gene: TRBD2
j_gene: TRBJ2-1
abundance: NA
v_gene: TRBV25-1

CDR3aa: CASRLAGKGGTDTQYF
CDR3nt: TGTGCCAGTCGACTAGCGGGAAAGGGGGGCACAGATACGCAGTATTTT
d_gene: TRBD2
j_gene: TRBJ2-3
abundance: NA
v_gene: TRBV28

CDR3aa: CASSQASIQGDTEAFF
CDR3nt: TGTGCCAGCAGCCAAGCGTCCATCCAGGGGGACACTGAAGCTTTCTTT
d_gene: TRBD1
j_gene: TRBJ1-1
abundance: NA
v_gene: TRBV4-2

CDR3aa: CASSPTGLAGAGDEQYF
CDR3nt: TGCGCCAGCAGCCCAACCGGACTAGCGGGAGCGGGCGACGAGCAGTACTTC
d_gene: TRBD2
j_gene: TRBJ2-7
abundance: NA
v_gene: TRBV5-1

CDR3aa: CASSTGHLSSGANVLTF
CDR3nt: TGTGCCAGCAGTACGGGACACTTAAGCTCTGGGGCCAACGTCCTGACTTTC
d_gene: NA
j_gene: TRBJ2-6
abundance: NA
v_gene: TRBV6-4

CDR3aa: CASSRGFSGGNIQYF
CDR3nt: TGTGCCAGCAGCCGGGGGTTTAGCGGGGGAAACATTCAGTACTTC
d_gene: TRBD2
j_gene: TRBJ2-4
abundance: once
v_gene: TRBV7-9

CDR3aa: CASSPGGIGGYEQYF
CDR3nt: TGTGCCAGCAGCCCCGGGGGGATTGGGGGGTACGAGCAGTACTTC
d_gene: TRBD2
j_gene: TRBJ2-7
abundance: once
v_gene: TRBV9

CDR3aa: CASSLVGQGRSGEQYF
CDR3nt: TGTGCCAGCAGCTTGGTGGGACAGGGCCGGTCGGGCGAGCAGTACTTC
d_gene: TRBD1
j_gene: TRBJ2-7
abundance: NA
v_gene: TRBV5-4

CDR3aa: CASSWGGITNEKLFF
CDR3nt: TGCGCCAGCAGTTGGGGGGGGATAACTAATGAAAAACTGTTTTTT
d_gene: NA
j_gene: TRBJ1-4
abundance: once
v_gene: TRBV5-1

CDR3aa: CASSREGGGDEQYF
CDR3nt: TGTGCCAGCAGTCGGGAGGGCGGTGGGGACGAGCAGTACTTC
d_gene: TRBD2
j_gene: TRBJ2-7
abundance: NA
v_gene: TRBV9